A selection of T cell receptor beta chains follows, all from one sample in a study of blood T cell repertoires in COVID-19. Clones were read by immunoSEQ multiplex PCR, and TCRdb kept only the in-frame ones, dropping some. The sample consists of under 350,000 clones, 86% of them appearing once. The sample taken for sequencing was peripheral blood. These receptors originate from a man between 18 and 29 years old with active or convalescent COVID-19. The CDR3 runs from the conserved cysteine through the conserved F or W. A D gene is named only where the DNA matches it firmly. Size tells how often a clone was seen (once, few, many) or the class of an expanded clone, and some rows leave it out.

cdr3_aa: CGMGDFYEQYF; cdr3_nt: TGTGGGATGGGTGACTTCTACGAGCAGTACTTC; clone_size: .; d_call: .; v_call: TRBV6-5; j_call: TRBJ2-7
cdr3_aa: CASSPEGRDQPQHF; cdr3_nt: TGCGCCAGCAGCCCGGAGGGGCGGGATCAGCCCCAGCATTTT; clone_size: .; d_call: .; v_call: TRBV5-1; j_call: TRBJ1-5
cdr3_aa: CASNPDRDGRPLHF; cdr3_nt: TGTGCCAGCAATCCAGACAGGGACGGGAGACCCCTCCACTTT; clone_size: .; d_call: TRBD1; v_call: TRBV6-6; j_call: TRBJ1-6
cdr3_aa: CASSITGTGGETQYF; cdr3_nt: TGTGCCAGCAGCATAACCGGGACAGGAGGAGAGACCCAGTACTTC; clone_size: .; d_call: TRBD1; v_call: TRBV5-5; j_call: TRBJ2-5
cdr3_aa: CASSLGRTTYEQYF; cdr3_nt: TGTGCCAGCAGTCTGGGACGGACTACCTACGAGCAGTACTTC; clone_size: once; d_call: .; v_call: TRBV27; j_call: TRBJ2-7
cdr3_aa: CASSGSLGRWVTDTQYF; cdr3_nt: TGTGCCAGCAGCGGAAGCTTGGGCCGGTGGGTCACAGATACGCAGTATTTT; clone_size: .; d_call: .; v_call: TRBV11-3; j_call: TRBJ2-3
cdr3_aa: CASSSSGGATDTQYF; cdr3_nt: TGCGCCAGCAGCTCTAGCGGGGGGGCTACTGATACGCAGTATTTT; clone_size: .; d_call: TRBD2; v_call: TRBV5-1; j_call: TRBJ2-3
cdr3_aa: CSVAMVTEAFF; cdr3_nt: TGCAGCGTTGCTATGGTGACTGAAGCTTTCTTT; clone_size: .; d_call: .; v_call: TRBV29-1; j_call: TRBJ1-1
cdr3_aa: CASSAPQGSYGYTF; cdr3_nt: TGTGCCAGCAGCGCTCCACAGGGGAGCTATGGCTACACCTTC; clone_size: .; d_call: TRBD1; v_call: TRBV9; j_call: TRBJ1-2
cdr3_aa: CASSPNGETQYF; cdr3_nt: TGTGCCAGCTCACCAAACGGAGAGACCCAGTACTTC; clone_size: .; d_call: .; v_call: TRBV18; j_call: TRBJ2-5
cdr3_aa: CASTRVSSGIYEQFF; cdr3_nt: TGTGCCAGCACCCGAGTGTCTAGCGGGATTTATGAGCAGTTCTTC; clone_size: .; d_call: TRBD2; v_call: TRBV6-5; j_call: TRBJ2-1
cdr3_aa: CASSFPPWTGVRYEQFF; cdr3_nt: TGTGCCAGCAGTTTCCCCCCTTGGACAGGGGTTCGTTATGAGCAGTTCTTC; clone_size: .; d_call: TRBD1; v_call: TRBV28; j_call: TRBJ2-1
cdr3_aa: CASSTGQESSYEQYF; cdr3_nt: TGTGCCAGTAGTACGGGACAGGAATCCTCCTACGAGCAGTACTTC; clone_size: .; d_call: TRBD1; v_call: TRBV19; j_call: TRBJ2-7
cdr3_aa: CASKPRRTGHNYGYTF; cdr3_nt: TGTGCCAGCAAACCCCGGAGGACAGGACATAACTATGGCTACACCTTC; clone_size: .; d_call: TRBD1; v_call: TRBV27; j_call: TRBJ1-2
cdr3_aa: CATSSLQGEDYGYTF; cdr3_nt: TGTGCCACCAGCAGCCTTCAGGGGGAGGACTATGGCTACACCTTC; clone_size: .; d_call: TRBD1; v_call: TRBV15; j_call: TRBJ1-2
cdr3_aa: CASSQDHGAEAFF; cdr3_nt: TGTGCCAGCAGCCAAGATCATGGGGCGGAAGCTTTCTTT; clone_size: .; d_call: .; v_call: TRBV3-1/TRBV3-2; j_call: TRBJ1-1
cdr3_aa: CATSMTGQRDTQYF; cdr3_nt: TGTGCCACCAGTATGACAGGGCAAAGAGATACGCAGTATTTT; clone_size: once; d_call: TRBD1; v_call: TRBV24-1; j_call: TRBJ2-3
cdr3_aa: CASGQGQETQYF; cdr3_nt: TGTGCCAGTGGACAGGGGCAAGAGACCCAGTACTTC; clone_size: once; d_call: TRBD1; v_call: TRBV19; j_call: TRBJ2-5